Described below is a single T cell receptor (beta chain) sequence and its context. The antigen it recognizes is unknown. Base quality data are lacking; no much larger clone is found one base away. CDR1 SGDLS and CDR2 YYNGEE were looked up in the germline V gene. Taken from cysteine to phenylalanine, the CDR3 has 15 residues. Kept here is only the CDR3 DNA, which spans 45 bases and is read in frame from base 1. V and J are truncated by 4 bases and 0 bases respectively, leaving an intervening sequence of 10 bases. Patients with autoimmune disease history or receiving systemic immunosuppression were excluded from the trial. In every dose cohort, peripheral blood was drawn for TCR sequencing at baseline, cycle 4 day 1, and cycle 7 day 1. The samples were taken from a phase I, first-in-human, multicenter, open-label dose-escalation trial of ivuxolimab. The trial enrolled adults with locally advanced or metastatic head and neck squamous cell, hepatocellular, melanoma or renal cell carcinoma. Before TCR sequencing, CD4+ T cells and CD8+ T cells from peripheral blood were sorted into separate populations.

Genomic DNA was isolated from the sorted cells so that the TCRbeta CDR3 region could be sequenced. The immunoSEQ Assay was used for sequencing of TCRbeta CDR3 regions. TCRdb carries this immuneACCESS record with in-frame sequences only. Its versions omit some clonotypes, under half of them owing to an unresolved V gene in the studies checked, with the rest unexplained. Recorded for this sample are under 90,000 clones; 90% of them occurred a single time. In total, the top ten clones hold less than 2% of the sample. The data derive from a study of OX40 agonist ivuxolimab in advanced cancers. Study-wide context: The costimulatory receptor OX40 (CD134) was targeted by ivuxolimab, a fully human IgG2 agonistic monoclonal antibody. Intravenous ivuxolimab was administered to patients every 2 weeks at six dose levels: 0.01, 0.1, 0.3, 1.5, 3 and 10 mg/kg. Of the approximately 53 patients in dose escalation, 19 had hepatocellular carcinoma, some 15 had melanoma, 9 had renal cell carcinoma and 9 had head and neck cancer. In the dose-escalation cohort, 82.7% of patients were male, and the mean age was roughly 60 years with a range of roughly 20 to 80. Patients were allowed to have had prior anti-PD-1, anti-PD-L1 or anti-CTLA-4 therapy, and more than 35% of the dose-escalation patients had been treated with checkpoint inhibitors. Partial responses occurred in three dose-escalation patients, of whom one had hepatocellular carcinoma and two had cutaneous melanoma. The purpose of peripheral TCRbeta sequencing was to test whether ivuxolimab changed TCR sequence diversity and led to clonal T-cell expansion. The monotherapy dose-escalation portion (N of about 47 patients) of the phase I ivuxolimab trial is reported in the paper. Overall results and qualifications from the work: At doses of 0.1 to 3.0 mg/kg, clonal expansion of both CD4+ and CD8+ blood T cells was observed from baseline to week 6. Which antigens the clonally expanded peripheral T cells were specific for was not determined. Low levels of normalized T-cell clonal expansion were also seen in some patients who did not respond. After ivuxolimab, expanded clones were on average more numerous among CD8+ T cells than among CD4+ T cells. Partial responders in the 0.1-3.0 mg/kg groups had among the lowest normalized peripheral clonal expansion, especially among CD8+ T cells.

This clonotype originated in an adult with an advanced solid tumor such as melanoma, head and neck, liver or kidney cancer. The specimen comprised CD4+ or CD8+ T cells sorted from blood, sampled in a trial of the OX40 agonist ivuxolimab. The rearranged chain carries TRBV9 and TRBJ2-2; a confident D gene designation cannot be given. The bases read TGTGCCAGCAGCTCCTCCCCCTCGAACACCGGGGAGCTGTTTTTT. It is translated as CASSSSPSNTGELFF.